Listed here are 15 T cell receptor beta chains from one sample, sequenced in a study of Graves' ophthalmopathy and Graves' hyperthyroidism (dated by TCRdb to 2016 to 2018). Sequenced on an Illumina HiSeq 2000. For repertoire sequencing, TCR beta CDR3 regions were amplified from RNA transcripts. A first-round RT-PCR used HTBI primers with the Qiagen OneStep RT-PCR kit, followed by a second-round multiplex PCR, size selection and purification. TCRdb ran its own pipeline on the public reads, namely fastp trimming at Q25 and MiXCR clone calling, and kept in-frame beta chains. Merged by CDR3 protein, the rows form single entries marked with the most common genes and DNA. Recorded for this sample are about 210,000 distinct CDR3 sequences; roughly 27% of them occurred a single time. The ten top clones hold around 9.8% of the sample. Material for sequencing was peripheral blood. The receptors were gathered from a man aged 50 to 59 with Graves' ophthalmopathy. Donor details come from another sample of the same person, matched by shared clones.

There are many counts of this clonotype. The genes are TRBV5-4 and TRBJ2-5; D gene ambiguous. Germline V gene lookup returns CDR1 SGHNT and CDR2 YYREEE (reference sequence). The CDR3 length is 13 residues. Deletions cut 3 bases from V and 5 bases from J, with 11 bases between. CDR3 sequence (DNA): TGTGCCAGCAGCTCGGCAGGTTTTGAGACCCAGTACTTC. It encodes CASSSAGFETQYF.

There are many counts of this clonotype. V gene TRBV6-1 combines with J gene TRBJ2-7; 9 positions match TRBD1. The J segment lost 4 bases and the V segment lost 8 bases, leaving 6 bases of the junction unmatched. The CDR3 runs 13 residues. Germline V gives CDR1 MNHNS, CDR2 SASEGT. The CDR3 nucleotides read TGTGCCAGCGGCGAACAGGGGGCGTACGAGCAGTACTTC. Translation: CASGEQGAYEQYF.

This clonotype was seen repeatedly, ten times or more. V is TRBV2 and J is TRBJ2-7; D ambiguous. The CDR3 totals 11 residues. Germline V gives CDR1 SNHLY, CDR2 FYNNEI. Trimming left V 7 bases short and J 4 bases short, with 8 bases between. The CDR3 sequence: CASKTQYEQYF. CDR3 nucleotide sequence: TGTGCCAGCAAGACTCAGTACGAGCAGTACTTC.

This clonotype was detected many times. V gene TRBV11-2 combines with J gene TRBJ1-6; D is unresolved. Germline loops: CDR1 SGHAT, CDR2 FQNNGV. This CDR3 is built from 17 residues. The V end lost 0 bases, the J end lost 1 base, and 10 bases lay between the germline ends. CDR3 bases: TGTGCCAGCAGCTTAGAGCCTGGGTTTTCCTATAATTCACCCCTCCACTTT. It encodes CASSLEPGFSYNSPLHF.

This clonotype was counted at least ten times. The V call is TRBV18, the J call TRBJ1-1; no reliable D call. CDR3 length: 12 amino acids. Per the germline V gene, CDR1 is KGHSH and CDR2 is LQKENI. The germline V and J ends were trimmed by 5 bases and 6 bases, with 10 bases remaining between them. The CDR3 is CASSSGRPEAFF. CDR3 DNA sequence: TGTGCCAGCTCAAGCGGACGACCTGAAGCTTTCTTT.

Ten or more counts support this clonotype. The chain links TRBV20-1 to TRBJ1-1; D is ambiguous. There are 11 residues in the CDR3. Germline CDR1 and CDR2: DFQATT and SNEGSKA (reference sequence). V dropped 3 bases and J dropped 3 bases, with 5 bases sitting between them. The CDR3 sequence: CSASRHTEAFF. For the CDR3, the DNA is TGCAGTGCTAGCAGGCACACTGAAGCTTTCTTT.

Many counts were recorded for this clonotype. V usage is TRBV10-3 and J usage is TRBJ2-7; D remains unclear. From germline, CDR1 is ENHRY and CDR2 SYGVKD. Trimming pared 3 bases from V and 2 bases from J, leaving 17 bases between. This CDR3 spans 16 amino acids. CDR3 DNA: TGTGCCATCAGTGAAAGGCTCCTAATTCTAACCTACGAGCAGTACTTC. As protein: CAISERLLILTYEQYF.

This clonotype was seen at least ten times. This chain connects TRBV14 to TRBJ1-2; TRBD1 might be the D (6 bases). Trimming pared 0 bases from V and 6 bases from J, leaving 8 bases between. Germline assignment: CDR1 SGHDN and CDR2 FVKESK. This CDR3 has 13 amino acids. The CDR3, as DNA: TGTGCCAGCAGCCAAGACGGGGGGCATGGCTACACCTTC. Its translation: CASSQDGGHGYTF.

This clonotype was found many times. The rearrangement uses TRBV10-3 and TRBJ2-5; no definite D call. V lost 4 bases and J 4 bases, leaving 7 bases between the germline ends. The CDR3 has 12 amino acids. Looked up from germline, CDR1 is ENHRY and CDR2 is SYGVKD. CDR3 protein: CAISGAGETQYF. CDR3 nucleotides: TGTGCCATCAGTGGGGCTGGAGAGACCCAGTACTTC.

This clonotype was recorded at least ten times. J is TRBJ1-2 and V is TRBV12-3 or TRBV12-4; unclear D gene. The CDR3 extends over 13 amino acids. V gave up 0 bases and J gave up 4 bases, with 6 bases separating them. The CDR3 DNA is TGTGCCAGCAGTTTAGCCACTGGCTATGGCTACACCTTC. Its translation: CASSLATGYGYTF.

For the CDR3, the DNA is TGTGCCTGGAGTGCCGCCGCAGGCTACGAGCAGTACTTC. Its protein is CAWSAAAGYEQYF. This chain uses TRBV30 with TRBJ2-7, with D unclear. The CDR3 consists of 13 residues. V was clipped by 1 base and J by 3 bases, with 10 bases between them. Germline V gives CDR1 GTSNPN, CDR2 SVGIG (reference sequence).

The gene calls are TRBV6-1 and TRBJ1-2; D remains ambiguous. Germline CDR1 reads MNHNS; CDR2 reads SASEGT. V lost 4 bases, J lost 5 bases, and 14 bases lay in between. This CDR3 region has 14 residues. CDR3 nucleotides: TGTGCCAGCAGTGGAGGAAACAGAGTTTATGGCTACACCTTC. Protein sequence: CASSGGNRVYGYTF.

The table lists this clonotype with many counts. The gene calls are TRBV5-5 and TRBJ1-5; TRBD1 matches 7 bases. After removal of 4 bases from V and 7 bases from J, the junction contained 8 bases not matched to a gene. The V gene's germline CDR1 is SGHKS and CDR2 YYEKEE (reference sequence). The CDR3 sequence is 14 residues long. The CDR3 coding sequence is TGTGCCAGCAGCGGCAGGGGGGGGCTACAGCCCCAGCATTTT. This translates into CASSGRGGLQPQHF.

V gene TRBV6-5 combines with J gene TRBJ2-4; D not resolved. The germline V and J ends were trimmed by 4 bases and 0 bases, with 22 bases remaining between them. This CDR3 spans 19 amino acids. The germline gives CDR1 MNHEY, CDR2 SVGAGI. The DNA for the CDR3 is TGTGCCAGCAGTTTTGCCTCTTTAGACGCAGACTTAGCCAAAAACATTCAGTACTTC. Translated: CASSFASLDADLAKNIQYF.

Many counts were recorded for this clonotype. The chain uses TRBV12-3 or TRBV12-4 and TRBJ2-7, with D maybe TRBD2 (7 bases). CDR3 size: 14 residues. Trimming pared 0 bases from V and 9 bases from J, leaving 15 bases between. CDR3 in amino acids: CASSLASGGRGQYF. The CDR3 DNA sequence: TGTGCCAGCAGTTTAGCGTCCGGGGGGCGGGGGCAGTACTTC.